This TCR beta chain was profiled in a study of blood T cell repertoires in COVID-19. Turning to the study itself: The samples span acute and convalescent COVID-19 from the United States, Italy and Spain. Nucleic acid was either cDNA or gDNA, and it came from T cells, B-cell-depleted T cells, or PBMCs.

As handled by the study authors: Quantification of nucleated cells was approximated via reference gene primer amplification. Generated by immunoSEQ multiplex PCR, the TCRdb table keeps only in-frame clones and is missing some. For V, J and clone size, that table is used; D and trimming come from the DNA. Here the sample spans 60,000 to 75,000 clones, around 87% being singletons. The length of the CDR3 is 16 residues. Trimming took off 1 base at V and 0 bases at J, with 11 bases between the two ends. In germline, CDR1 is SGHAT, CDR2 FQNNGV. Sequenced: peripheral blood. V and J are TRBV11-2 and TRBJ2-3; D might be TRBD2 (5 bases). The TCR originated in a man aged 70-80 years with active COVID-19. CDR3 sequence reads: CASSLGWGASTDTQYF. CDR3 DNA: TGTGCCAGCAGCTTAGGTTGGGGAGCGAGCACAGATACGCAGTATTTT.